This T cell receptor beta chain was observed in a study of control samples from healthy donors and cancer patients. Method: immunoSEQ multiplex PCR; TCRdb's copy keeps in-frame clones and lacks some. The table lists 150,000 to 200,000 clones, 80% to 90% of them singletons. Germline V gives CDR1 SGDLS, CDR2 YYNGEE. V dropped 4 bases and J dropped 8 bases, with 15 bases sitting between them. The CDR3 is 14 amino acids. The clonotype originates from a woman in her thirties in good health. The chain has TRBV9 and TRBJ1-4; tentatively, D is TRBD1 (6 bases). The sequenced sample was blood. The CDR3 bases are TGTGCCAGCAGCACCACAGGGTTAAGGGAAAAACTGTTTTTT. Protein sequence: CASSTTGLREKLFF.